This is a list of T cell receptor beta chains from one sample in a study of tumor-infiltrating lymphocytes in oesophageal squamous cell carcinoma. Using its own MiXCR run on the PCR reads, TCRdb lists one record per CDR3 protein. This table has about 25,000 distinct CDR3 sequences, more than 35% appearing once. The sample consisted of esophageal tumor tissue. Receptor source: a male donor with esophageal squamous cell carcinoma. The CDR3 runs from the conserved cysteine through the conserved F or W. Clone size is shown for a subset of rows, as once, few, many or a class of expanded clone.

v_call	j_call	clone_size	cdr3_length	cdr3_aa
TRBV7-2	-	few	12	CASRWMQSGYTF
TRBV6-8	TRBJ2-7	-	15	CASSYPGRSYNEQYF
TRBV28	TRBJ1-5	many	16	CASSTLRTGGDQPQHF
TRBV6-8	TRBJ2-3	many	11	CARPKTRRQYF
TRBV6-1	-	-	15	CASSEAASGRVTQYF
TRBV7-2	-	once	12	CASSPARGEQFF
TRBV5-6	TRBJ2-3	many	15	CATNLGGAGTDTQYF
TRBV5-1	TRBJ2-3	many	15	CASSLVSKPTDTQYF
TRBV7-9	TRBJ2-7	large	15	CASSPLNLGVHEQYF
TRBV7-6	TRBJ2-3	few	14	CASSEGHSTDTQYF
TRBV6-1	TRBJ2-7	many	13	CASSEFENYEQYF
TRBV7-2	TRBJ2-2	medium-sized	14	CASSSAQNTGELFF
TRBV7-9	-	many	17	CASSFLGATGGGDEQYF
TRBV7-2	TRBJ2-7	-	13	CASSLGSWVEQYF
TRBV11-2	TRBJ1-2	many	19	CASSPRISTFRGDDDGYTF
TRBV20-1	-	-	18	CSARLRTPSRDSYYEQYF
TRBV7-2	TRBJ2-7	once	13	CASSPGGPYEQYF